This T cell receptor (beta chain) appears in the sequencing data of a study of T cell responses to AZD1222 COVID-19 vaccine (dated by TCRdb to about 2021). Study-level background: Because spike-specific TCR depth and breadth did not differ between the two schedules, AZD1222 recipients who got a second dose at roughly 4 weeks were pooled with those who got a second dose at roughly 12 weeks. A total of approximately 230 trial participants underwent TCR sequencing, of whom some 210 received two doses of AZD1222 and about 25 received two doses of the MenACWY control vaccine. Trial participants were enrolled by age into 18-55, 56-69 and 70-plus year subgroups, with 148, 28 and 57 TCR-sequenced participants respectively.

The sample's time point label is to be understood as: baseline before first vaccination. Samples from vaccinated people were obtained from the UK trials COV001 and COV002, which included a single-blind randomized controlled phase 2/3 trial of AZD1222 (ChAdOx1 nCoV-19) in healthy adults. For TCRbeta chain sequencing, PBMC samples from trial participants were taken at day 0 and at day 28 after the second dose. Study-wide findings and limitations: Conclusions about previously exposed vaccinees are limited because only a handful of AZD1222 recipients were SARS-CoV-2 seropositive at baseline. In the small 56-69-year group, the increase in depth fell short of significance, most likely because of low power. No day 14 peak-response samples were available, so repertoires were characterized only after the peak T cell response. Participants were mostly white British and included more females than males, and it was suggested by the authors that clonal diversity may have been underestimated. Vaccine-associated CD4 TCRs spanned the whole spike protein, with dominant responses in regions 160-218 and 743-854. Reportedly, almost half of the unique spike-specific TCRs recognized epitopes lying outside the regions that are mutated in the B.1.351 and B.1.1.7 variants. After two AZD1222 doses, both the breadth and the depth of spike-specific TCRs were significantly higher than at day 0 and than in MenACWY recipients.

The CDR3 regions of human TCRbeta chains were subjected to immunosequencing. The paper's processing steps were these. Repertoire TCRs were matched against a reference library of SARS-CoV-2-specific TCRs generated with the MIRA antigen-specificity platform. Breadth was defined as the fraction of unique TCRs that were SARS-CoV-2-associated, and depth was defined as the fraction of total T cells that were SARS-CoV-2-associated. Using the MIRA data, each spike-specific TCR was mapped to the spike region that the TCR reacts to and placed in a CD4 or CD8 class. Log10-transformed breadth and depth values were compared by one-way ANOVA with Sidak's multiple comparisons tests. TCRdb took this table from immuneACCESS and kept in-frame rearrangements with V and J called. Such tables lack part of the clones; where checked against another copy, unresolved V genes explain under half of the gap, and the rest is unexplained. The V and J calls and the clone size are those of that table, but D and trimming were determined from the DNA. The sample profile shows roughly 120,000 clones; roughly 90% of them were found once. 4% to 5.5% of the sample comes from the top ten.

V is pruned by 3 bases and J by 0 bases, leaving 12 bases of the junction without a gene match. The CDR3 holds 19 amino acids from the cysteine to the phenylalanine. Only the CDR3 DNA is retained, 57 bases long and in frame from the first base. For CDR1 and CDR2, the germline V gene (reference sequence) lists SGHNT and YYREEE. Regarding this clone: Its antigen target is currently unknown. Qualities for individual bases were not recorded, and no much larger clone is one base off.

The rearranged chain carries TRBV5-4 and TRBJ2-4, with 10 central nucleotides matching TRBD1. The sample was peripheral blood, taken on day 0 of AZD1222 vaccination. The receptor was derived from an adult in good health. For the CDR3, the sequence is CASSWTGGRGALAKNIQYF. The sequenced DNA: TGTGCCAGCAGCTGGACAGGGGGGCGAGGGGCCCTAGCCAAAAACATTCAGTACTTC.